Below, one T cell receptor (beta chain) is given with its context. The antigen is not known. This record belongs to a study of T cells expressing NK-cell markers. Looking at the study overall: Sequenced donors, eight in total, included seven who were HCMV-seropositive and one who was seronegative. General study points: The dominant NKG2C+ clonotypes represented about 1.0-7.5% of CD8+ T cells in over 5 donors.

As the method of synthesis, 5'RACE template switching with UMIs yielded TCR beta cDNA. TCRdb reanalyzed the 5' RACE reads and collapses them to one entry per CDR3 protein, without DNA. This listing includes some 410,000 distinct CDR3 sequences. The germline V gene encodes CDR1 DFQATT and CDR2 SNEGSKA (reference sequence). This CDR3 comprises 12 residues. This chain joins TRBV20-1 and TRBJ2-3; without DNA, the TCRdb call of TRBD2 cannot be checked. The sequence was collected from a woman aged 18 to 75 in good health. The sample comprised blood T cells: a sorted CD56 or NKG2C T cell subset, CD4+ or CD8+ T cells, or bulk PBMC T cells (not recorded which). The CDR3 loop is CSSGQSTDTQYF.